This T cell receptor (beta chain) was obtained from a study of Ad26.COV2.S vaccination and SARS-CoV-2 variants. Overall study context: Ad26.COV2.S shots went into the muscle once or twice, 56 days apart.

Profiled with immunoSEQ multiplex PCR; TCRdb holds only in-frame clones, not every one. The profile shows about 680,000 clones, approximately 88% of them singletons. In this sample, this clone turned up once. Treatment reported: 15 to 20 received Ad26.COV2.S at low or high dose, single or two shots; 5 received placebo; per-sample allocation not given. It was on day 63 after the first vaccine or placebo injection that samples were taken. Donation was by an adult aged 18-55 years who was in Boston. The CDR3 totals 13 residues. V lost 3 bases to trimming and J lost 8 bases, with 13 bases between them. The germline gives CDR1 PRHDT, CDR2 FYEKMQ (reference sequence).

This sample comprised peripheral blood, obtained in a trial of Ad26.COV2.S vaccine versus placebo. This TCR derives from a person between 18 and 60 years old who received the Ad26.COV2.S COVID-19 vaccine or a placebo. The chain recombines TRBV13 with TRBJ1-2; D is perhaps TRBD1 (5 bases). CDR3 sequence reads: CASSFGTPEGYTF. The CDR3 nucleotides are TGTGCCAGCAGCTTCGGGACCCCGGAAGGCTACACCTTC.